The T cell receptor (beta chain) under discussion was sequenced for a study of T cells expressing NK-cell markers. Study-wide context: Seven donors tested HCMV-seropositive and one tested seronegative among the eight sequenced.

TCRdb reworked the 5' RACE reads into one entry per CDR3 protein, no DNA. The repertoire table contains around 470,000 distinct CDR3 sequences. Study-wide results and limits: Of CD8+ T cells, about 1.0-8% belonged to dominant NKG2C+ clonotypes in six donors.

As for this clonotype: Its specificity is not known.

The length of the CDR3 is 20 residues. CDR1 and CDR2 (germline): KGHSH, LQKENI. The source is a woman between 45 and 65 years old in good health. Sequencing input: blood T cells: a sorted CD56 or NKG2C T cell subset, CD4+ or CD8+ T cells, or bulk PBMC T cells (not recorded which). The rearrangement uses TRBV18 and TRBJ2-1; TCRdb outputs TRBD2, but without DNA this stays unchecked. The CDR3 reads CASSPLATSGTRGGKNEQFF.